Below are 20 T cell receptor beta chains sequenced from a single sample in a study of cytomegalovirus exposure and HLA in healthy donors (TCRdb year 2017). The library came from the immunoSEQ multiplex PCR assay. A mixture of 60 forward primers for TCR Vbeta segments and 13 reverse primers for TCR Jbeta segments was used in the multiplex PCR. TCRdb took over this immuneACCESS table, retaining in-frame rearrangements with V and J assigned. Such tables are incomplete; in checked studies, under half of the missing clones stem from an unresolved V gene, and the remainder is unexplained. Here the sample has approximately 210,000 clones; more than 75% occur a single time. About 0.36% of the sample is held by the ten biggest clonotypes. The sequencing sample was made of PBMCs. These receptors all stem from a male donor in good health and CMV-seropositive.

The chain links TRBV7-2 to TRBJ1-5, with a tentative D call TRBD1 (6 bases). The ends were cut back, 5 bases at V and 2 bases at J, with 10 bases in the middle. The germline V gene encodes CDR1 SGHTA and CDR2 FQGNSA. The CDR3 extends over 14 amino acids. DNA for the CDR3: TGTGCCAGCAGCGGGGGGGGCGGCAATCAGCCCCAGCATTTT. Its protein is CASSGGGGNQPQHF.

About this clone itself: Other DNA sequences in this specimen translate into the identical CDR3. The chain joins TRBV12-5 to TRBJ1-2, with TRBD1 matching over 7 bases. CDR3 length equals 14 residues. J gave up 6 bases and V 3 bases, and 7 bases lay outside the gene matches. The germline gives CDR1 LGHNT, CDR2 FRNRAP. Written as DNA, the CDR3 is TGTGCTAGTGGTTTCCAACAGGGGAAAAATGGCTACACCTTC. This codes for CASGFQQGKNGYTF.

A remark on this clone: An end of the junction does not agree with germline; a read error may underlie this. The V call is TRBV18, the J call TRBJ2-3; 8 bases match TRBD2. Germline CDR1 is KGHSH and CDR2 is LQKENI. The CDR3 is 14 residues long. CDR3 sequence: CASSPLAVTDTQYF. The CDR3, as DNA: TGTGCCAGCTCCCCACTAGCGGTCACAGATACGCAGTATTTT.

This clone was seen a single time. The chain is built from TRBV4-3 and TRBJ1-2; 12 bases line up with TRBD1. Germline V gene data show CDR1 as LGHNA and CDR2 as YSLEER. The CDR3 has 16 amino acids. The trim removed 0 bases at V and 7 bases at J, leaving 6 bases unmatched. The CDR3 DNA reads TGCGCCAGCAGCCAAGAAGGGACAGGGGGCGCCGGTGGCTACACCTTC. Translation: CASSQEGTGGAGGYTF.

The chain uses TRBV7-6 and TRBJ2-5; 7 bases fit TRBD2. This CDR3 comprises 13 residues. Germline assignment: CDR1 SGHVS and CDR2 FNYEAQ. Trimming cost V 3 bases and J 5 bases; bases outside gene matches: 3. The DNA of the CDR3 is TGTGCCAGCAGCTTGACTAGCTGGGAGACCCAGTACTTC. This gives the protein CASSLTSWETQYF.

The chain is built from TRBV12-2 and TRBJ1-1. TRBV12-2 is an annotated pseudogene. The CDR3 length is 14 residues. CDR3 in DNA: TGTGCAAGTCGCTTAGCGTCGGGAGGGCCAGAAGCTTTCTTT. This encodes CASRLASGGPEAFF.

In its sample, this clone was seen a few times. CDR3 sequence reads: CATGRGAGVSYTF. CDR3 nucleotide sequence: TGTGCCACCGGTCGTGGGGCGGGAGTAAGCTACACCTTC. The V gene is TRBV7-9, the J gene TRBJ1-2, with D possibly matching TRBD1 (5 bases). The CDR3 contains 13 residues. Trimming pared 10 bases from V and 9 bases from J, leaving 21 bases between. CDR1 is SEHNR, CDR2 FQNEAQ, per germline (reference sequence).

The chain uses TRBV6-5 and TRBJ1-3; no definite D call. Between the trimmed V and J ends, which lost 6 bases and 7 bases, there was a span of 16 bases. The CDR3 runs 14 residues. Germline values: CDR1 MNHEY, CDR2 SVGAGI. This CDR3 reads CASSLDRGSNTIYF. The CDR3 region has the DNA TGTGCCAGCAGCTTGGACCGGGGAAGTAACACCATATATTTT.

The chain recombines TRBV18 with TRBJ2-7; 8 nucleotides line up with TRBD1. Germline V gene lookup returns CDR1 KGHSH and CDR2 LQKENI. V gave up 9 bases and J gave up 2 bases; unmatched junction bases: 12. The CDR3 is made up of 15 amino acids. CDR3 region: CASGPAGGLAYEQYF. CDR3 DNA: TGTGCCAGTGGTCCAGCAGGGGGCCTCGCCTACGAGCAGTACTTC.

This rearrangement joins TRBV9 to TRBJ2-1; D gene ambiguous. The germline V gene has CDR1 SGDLS and CDR2 YYNGEE. The CDR3 totals 15 residues. V was shortened by 2 bases and J by 8 bases, with 17 bases between the two germline ends. For the CDR3, the DNA is TGTGCCAGCAGCGTTGATGCCACACCGCCCGATGAGCAGTTCTTC. The encoded protein is CASSVDATPPDEQFF.

The chain joins TRBV5-6 to TRBJ2-3; no clear D. CDR3 length: 15 residues. Trimming pared 0 bases from V and 2 bases from J, leaving 10 bases between. The germline gives CDR1 SGHDT, CDR2 YYEEEE. The DNA of the CDR3 is TGTGCCAGCAGCTTGGCGTCAGGCATCACAGATACGCAGTATTTT. It translates to CASSLASGITDTQYF.

Concerning this clone itself: A read error may produce the germline difference seen at one junction end. V is TRBV7-2 and J is TRBJ2-7; no clear D gene. Per the germline V gene, CDR1 is SGHTA and CDR2 is FQGNSA. The CDR3 sequence is 14 residues long. The CDR3 protein is CASRLGSSSYEQYF. CDR3 bases: TGTGCCAGCAGATTAGGGTCCAGCTCCTACGAGCAGTACTTC. The full variable domain, completed using reference TRBV7-2 and TRBJ2-7, is GAGVSQSPSNKVTEKGKDVELRCDPISGHTALYWYRQSLGQGLEFLIYFQGNSAPDKSGLPSDRFSAERTGGSVSTLTIQRTQQEDSAVYLCASRLGSSSYEQYFGPGTRLTVT.

The chain carries TRBV6-5 and TRBJ2-7; D may be TRBD1 (5 bases). CDR1 MNHEY and CDR2 SVGAGI come from the germline V gene. This CDR3 has 12 residues. The V end lost 6 bases, the J end lost 9 bases, and 15 bases lay between the germline ends. CDR3 loop: CASSSVGEGQYF. CDR3 nucleotides: TGTGCCAGCAGCTCCGTAGGGGAAGGGCAGTACTTC.

This chain joins TRBV28 and TRBJ1-1; D is unresolved. The CDR3 has 14 residues. The germline V gene has CDR1 MDHEN and CDR2 SYDVKM. V gave up 3 bases and J gave up 4 bases, with 12 bases separating them. CDR3 coding DNA: TGTGCCAGCAGTTTGTTGAGTGGGCTCACTGAAGCTTTCTTT. Amino acids: CASSLLSGLTEAFF.

The rearrangement joins TRBV28 to TRBJ2-7, with D possibly matching TRBD2 (6 bases). V lost 7 bases and J 0 bases, leaving 19 bases between the germline ends. Germline V gene data show CDR1 as MDHEN and CDR2 as SYDVKM. There are 16 residues in the CDR3. CDR3 nucleotides: TGTGCCAGCACCTCCCCGGGAGTGTCCCTCTCCTACGAGCAGTACTTC. Its translation is CASTSPGVSLSYEQYF.

This chain connects TRBV5-4 to TRBJ2-7; 15 nucleotides line up with TRBD2. CDR1 and CDR2 (germline): SGHNT, YYREEE (reference sequence). The trim removed 4 bases at V and 7 bases at J, leaving 6 bases unmatched. The CDR3 runs 15 residues. This CDR3 is CASSPGTSGGYEQYF. Here the CDR3 DNA reads TGTGCCAGCAGCCCCGGGACTAGCGGGGGGTATGAGCAGTACTTC.

The V call is TRBV11-2, the J call TRBJ2-3; 9 bases are shared with TRBD2. V shed 6 bases and J 2 bases; nucleotides not matched to a gene: 6. The germline gives CDR1 SGHAT, CDR2 FQNNGV. There are 15 residues in the CDR3. The CDR3 DNA reads as TGTGCCAGCAGTCTTAGCGGGGGAAACACAGATACGCAGTATTTT. Translating gives CASSLSGGNTDTQYF.

This chain uses TRBV7-2 with TRBJ1-5; 8 positions agree with TRBD1. With 5 bases clipped from V and 7 bases from J, the junction kept 13 bases outside the gene matches. The CDR3 is 16 amino acids. Looked up from germline, CDR1 is SGHTA and CDR2 is FQGNSA. DNA for the CDR3: TGTGCCAGCAGCCCAGGGACGGACAGGGCAGGGCAGCCCCAGCATTTT. This gives the protein CASSPGTDRAGQPQHF.

The chain is built from TRBV28 and TRBJ2-7; D uncertain. The ends were cut back, 5 bases at V and 4 bases at J, with 12 bases in the middle. Germline values: CDR1 MDHEN, CDR2 SYDVKM. This CDR3 has 13 amino acids. CDR3 in DNA: TGTGCCAGCAGTCCAAGCCCCCTATACGAGCAGTACTTC. This sequence encodes CASSPSPLYEQYF.

This chain uses TRBV25-1 with TRBJ2-1; D possibly corresponds to TRBD2 (6 bases). Trimming took 2 bases from V and 0 from J, leaving 11 bases between them. CDR3 length: 16 amino acids. Germline CDR1 reads MGHDK; CDR2 reads SYGVNS. The CDR3 DNA sequence: TGTGCCAGCAGTGAACCCGACGGGAGCTCCTACAATGAGCAGTTCTTC. It specifies CASSEPDGSSYNEQFF. Full variable domain (rest looked up from reference TRBV25-1 and TRBJ2-1): EADIYQTPRYLVIGTGKKITLECSQTMGHDKMYWYQQDPGMELHLIHYSYGVNSTEKGDLSSESTVSRIRTEHFPLTLESARPSHTSQYLCASSEPDGSSYNEQFFGPGTRLTVL.